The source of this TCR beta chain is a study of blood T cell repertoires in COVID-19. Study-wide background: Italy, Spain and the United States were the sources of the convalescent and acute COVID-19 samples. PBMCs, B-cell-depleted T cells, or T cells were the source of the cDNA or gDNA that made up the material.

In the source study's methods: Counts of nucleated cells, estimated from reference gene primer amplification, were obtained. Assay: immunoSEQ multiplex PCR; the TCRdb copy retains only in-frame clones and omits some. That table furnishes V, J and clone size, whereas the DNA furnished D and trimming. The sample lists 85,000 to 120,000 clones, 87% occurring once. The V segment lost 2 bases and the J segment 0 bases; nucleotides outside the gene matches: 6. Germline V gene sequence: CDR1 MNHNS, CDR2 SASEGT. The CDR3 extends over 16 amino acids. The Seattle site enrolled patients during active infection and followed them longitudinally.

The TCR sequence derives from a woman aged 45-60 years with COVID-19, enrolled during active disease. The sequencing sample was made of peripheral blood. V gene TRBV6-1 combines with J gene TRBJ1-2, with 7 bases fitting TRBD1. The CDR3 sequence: CASSEKGQLTNYGYTF. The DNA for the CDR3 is TGTGCCAGCAGTGAAAAGGGACAGCTAACTAACTATGGCTACACCTTC.